This paragraph covers one TCR beta chain sequence. Its antigen is not known. This CDR3 is built from 14 residues. The V end lost 6 bases, the J end lost 3 bases, and 15 bases lay between the germline ends. The germline CDR1 and CDR2 sequences are SQVTM and ANQGSEA. This record comes from a study of T cell repertoires in cytomegalovirus infection. Study-level information: HLA-B-restricted CMV epitopes that are well studied were used alongside recently identified HLA-C-restricted ones. Study outcomes and limitations: HLA-C-restricted TCR beta clonotypes specific for CMV led the ex vivo response.

TCRdb ran MiXCR on the reads and lists one entry per CDR3 protein. The top ten hold roughly 18% of the sample, which has hundreds of thousands of distinct CDR3 sequences, around a third seen once. V is TRBV29-1 and J is TRBJ2-1; the D gene is possibly TRBD1 (5 bases). The specimen comprised cultured PBMCs, sampled from culture after CMV antigen stimulation. The source of this sequence is a human donor in good health (CMV status not recorded). Some clones in this sample may be carry-over from other donors' samples. The DNA for the CDR3 is TGCAGCGTGCAGATCAGGCAGGGCTACAATGAGCAGTTCTTC. Translated, it gives CSVQIRQGYNEQFF.